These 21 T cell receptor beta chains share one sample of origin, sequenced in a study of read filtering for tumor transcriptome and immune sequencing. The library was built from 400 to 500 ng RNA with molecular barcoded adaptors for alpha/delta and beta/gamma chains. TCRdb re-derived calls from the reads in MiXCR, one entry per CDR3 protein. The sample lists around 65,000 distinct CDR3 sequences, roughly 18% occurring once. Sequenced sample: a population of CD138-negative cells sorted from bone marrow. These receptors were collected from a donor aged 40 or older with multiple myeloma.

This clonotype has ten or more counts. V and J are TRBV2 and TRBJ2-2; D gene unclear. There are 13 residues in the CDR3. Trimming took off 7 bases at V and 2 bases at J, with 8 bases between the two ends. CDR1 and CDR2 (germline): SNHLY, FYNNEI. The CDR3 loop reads CASKARNTGELFF. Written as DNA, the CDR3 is TGTGCCAGCAAGGCCAGAAACACCGGGGAGCTGTTTTTT.

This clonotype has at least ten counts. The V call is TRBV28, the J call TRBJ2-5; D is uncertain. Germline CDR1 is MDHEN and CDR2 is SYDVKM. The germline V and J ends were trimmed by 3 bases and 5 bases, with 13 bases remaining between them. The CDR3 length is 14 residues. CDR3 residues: CASSFGLQLETQYF. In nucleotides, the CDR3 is TGTGCCAGCAGTTTCGGTCTACAGTTGGAGACCCAGTACTTC.

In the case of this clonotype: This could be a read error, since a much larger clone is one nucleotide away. CDR3 loop: CASRRGKSETQYF. The CDR3 DNA reads as TGTGCTAGCAGAAGGGGCAAATCGGAGACCCAGTACTTC. The genes are TRBV7-7 and TRBJ2-5, with a possible D match to TRBD1 (5 bases). This CDR3 is 13 amino acids long. Germline V gene lookup returns CDR1 SSHAT and CDR2 FNYEAQ (reference sequence).

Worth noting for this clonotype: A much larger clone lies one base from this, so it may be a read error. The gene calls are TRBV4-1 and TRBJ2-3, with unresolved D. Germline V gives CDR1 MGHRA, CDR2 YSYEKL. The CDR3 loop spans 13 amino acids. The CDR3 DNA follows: TGCACCAGCAGCCGCCCGGACACAGATACGCAGTATTTT. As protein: CTSSRPDTDTQYF.

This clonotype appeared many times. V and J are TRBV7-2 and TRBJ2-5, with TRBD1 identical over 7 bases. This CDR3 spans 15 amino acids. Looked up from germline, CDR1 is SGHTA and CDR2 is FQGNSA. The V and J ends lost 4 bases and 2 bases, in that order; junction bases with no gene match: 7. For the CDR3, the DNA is TGTGCCAGCAGCTATCAAGGGGGCGGGCAAGAGACCCAGTACTTC. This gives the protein CASSYQGGGQETQYF.

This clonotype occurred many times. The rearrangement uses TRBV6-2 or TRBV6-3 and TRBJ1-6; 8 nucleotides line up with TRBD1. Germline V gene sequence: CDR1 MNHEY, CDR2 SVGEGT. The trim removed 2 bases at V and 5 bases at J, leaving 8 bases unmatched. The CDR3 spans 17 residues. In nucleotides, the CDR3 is TGTGCCAGCAGTTACACGGTCGGACAGGGAAATAATTCACCCCTCCACTTT. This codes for CASSYTVGQGNNSPLHF.

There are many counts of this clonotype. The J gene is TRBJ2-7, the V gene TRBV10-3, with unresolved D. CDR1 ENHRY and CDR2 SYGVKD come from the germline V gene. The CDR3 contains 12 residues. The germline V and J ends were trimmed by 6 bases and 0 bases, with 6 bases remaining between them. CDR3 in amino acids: CAISPASYEQYF. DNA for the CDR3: TGTGCCATCAGCCCTGCCTCCTACGAGCAGTACTTC.

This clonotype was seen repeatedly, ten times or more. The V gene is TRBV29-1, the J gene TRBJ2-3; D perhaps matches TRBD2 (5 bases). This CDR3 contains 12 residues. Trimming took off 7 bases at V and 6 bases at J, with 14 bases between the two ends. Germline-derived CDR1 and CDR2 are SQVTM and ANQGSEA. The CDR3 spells CSAQLVADTQYF. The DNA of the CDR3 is TGCAGCGCTCAACTAGTTGCGGATACGCAGTATTTT.

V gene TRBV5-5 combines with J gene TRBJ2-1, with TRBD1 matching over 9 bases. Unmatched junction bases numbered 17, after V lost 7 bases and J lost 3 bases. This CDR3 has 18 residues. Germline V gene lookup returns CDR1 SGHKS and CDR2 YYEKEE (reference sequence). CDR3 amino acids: CASGSSTGGDYNYNEQFF. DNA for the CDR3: TGTGCCAGCGGCTCCTCAACAGGGGGCGACTACAACTACAATGAGCAGTTCTTC. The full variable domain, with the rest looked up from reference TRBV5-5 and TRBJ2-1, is DAGVTQSPTHLIKTRGQQVTLRCSPISGHKSVSWYQQVLGQGPQFIFQYYEKEERGRGNFPDRFSARQFPNYSSELNVNALLLGDSALYLCASGSSTGGDYNYNEQFFGPGTRLTVL.

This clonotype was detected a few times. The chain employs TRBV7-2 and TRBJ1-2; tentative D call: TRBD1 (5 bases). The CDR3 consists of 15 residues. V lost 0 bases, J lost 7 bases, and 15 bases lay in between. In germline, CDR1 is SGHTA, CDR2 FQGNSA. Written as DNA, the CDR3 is TGTGCCAGCAGCTTAGCGCTAAGGCAGGGCATTGGCTACACCTTC. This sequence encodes CASSLALRQGIGYTF.

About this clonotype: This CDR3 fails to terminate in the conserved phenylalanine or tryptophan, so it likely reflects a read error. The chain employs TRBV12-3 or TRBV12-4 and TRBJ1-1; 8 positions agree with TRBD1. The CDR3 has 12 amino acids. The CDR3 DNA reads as TGTGCCAGCAGCTTAGGACAGGGTGAAGCTTTCCTT. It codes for CASSLGQGEAFL.

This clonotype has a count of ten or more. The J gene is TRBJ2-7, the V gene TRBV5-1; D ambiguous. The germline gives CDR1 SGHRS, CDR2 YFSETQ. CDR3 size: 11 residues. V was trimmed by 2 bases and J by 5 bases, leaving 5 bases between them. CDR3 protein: CASSFANEQYF. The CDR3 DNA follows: TGCGCCAGCAGCTTTGCCAACGAGCAGTACTTC.

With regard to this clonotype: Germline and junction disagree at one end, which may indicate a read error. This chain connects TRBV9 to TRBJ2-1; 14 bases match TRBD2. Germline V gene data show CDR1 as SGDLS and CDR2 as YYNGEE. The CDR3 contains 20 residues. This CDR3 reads CASSTPGTGLTSGRANEQLF. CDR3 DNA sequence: TGTGCCAGCAGCACTCCCGGGACAGGGTTGACTAGCGGGAGGGCCAATGAGCAGCTCTTC.

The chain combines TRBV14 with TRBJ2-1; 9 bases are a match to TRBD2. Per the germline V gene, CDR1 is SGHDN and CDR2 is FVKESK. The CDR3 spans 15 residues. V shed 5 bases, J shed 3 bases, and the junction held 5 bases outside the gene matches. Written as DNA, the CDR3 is TGTGCCAGCAGCAAACGACTAGCGGTCTACAATGAGCAGTTCTTC. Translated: CASSKRLAVYNEQFF.

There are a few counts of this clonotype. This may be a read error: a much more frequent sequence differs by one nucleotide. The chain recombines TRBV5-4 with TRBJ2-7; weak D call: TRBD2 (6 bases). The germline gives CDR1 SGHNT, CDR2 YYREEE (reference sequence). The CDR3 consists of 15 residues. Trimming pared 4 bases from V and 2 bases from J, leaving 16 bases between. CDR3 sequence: CASSGGTGKPYEQYF. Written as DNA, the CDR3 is TGTGCCAGCAGCGGGGGGACGGGAAAACCCTACGAGCAGTACTTC.

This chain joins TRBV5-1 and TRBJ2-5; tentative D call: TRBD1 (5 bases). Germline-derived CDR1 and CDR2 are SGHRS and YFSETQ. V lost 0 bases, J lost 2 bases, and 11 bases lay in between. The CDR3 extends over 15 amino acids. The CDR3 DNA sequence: TGCGCCAGCAGCTTGGGCGCGACAGAACAAGAGACCCAGTACTTC. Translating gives CASSLGATEQETQYF.

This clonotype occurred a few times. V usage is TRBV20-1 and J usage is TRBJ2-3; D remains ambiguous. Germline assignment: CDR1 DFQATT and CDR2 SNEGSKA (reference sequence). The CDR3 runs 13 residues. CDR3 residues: CARLSSSTDTQYF. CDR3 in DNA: TGCGCTAGACTTTCATCAAGCACAGATACGCAGTATTTT.

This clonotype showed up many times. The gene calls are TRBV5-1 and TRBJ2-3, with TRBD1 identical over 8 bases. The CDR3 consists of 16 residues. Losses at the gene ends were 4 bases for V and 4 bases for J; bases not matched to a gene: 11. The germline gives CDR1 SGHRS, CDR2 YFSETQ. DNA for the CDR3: TGCGCCAGCAGCCGATCACAGGGGGTTGAGCCAGATACGCAGTATTTT. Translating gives CASSRSQGVEPDTQYF.

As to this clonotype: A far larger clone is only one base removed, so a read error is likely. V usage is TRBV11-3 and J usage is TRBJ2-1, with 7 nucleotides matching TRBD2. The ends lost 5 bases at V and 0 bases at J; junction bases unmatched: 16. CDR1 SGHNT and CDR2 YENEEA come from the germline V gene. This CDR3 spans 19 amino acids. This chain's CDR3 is CASSPRGLGGVASYNEQFF. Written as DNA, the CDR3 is TGTGCCAGCAGCCCAAGGGGACTGGGGGGGGTCGCCTCCTACAATGAGCAGTTCTTC.

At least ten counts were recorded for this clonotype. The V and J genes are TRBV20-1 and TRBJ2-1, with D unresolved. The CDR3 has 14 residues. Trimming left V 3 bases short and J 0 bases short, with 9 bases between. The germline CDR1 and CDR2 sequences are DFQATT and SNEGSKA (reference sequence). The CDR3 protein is CSASEESSYNEQFF. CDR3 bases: TGCAGTGCTAGCGAGGAGAGCTCCTACAATGAGCAGTTCTTC.

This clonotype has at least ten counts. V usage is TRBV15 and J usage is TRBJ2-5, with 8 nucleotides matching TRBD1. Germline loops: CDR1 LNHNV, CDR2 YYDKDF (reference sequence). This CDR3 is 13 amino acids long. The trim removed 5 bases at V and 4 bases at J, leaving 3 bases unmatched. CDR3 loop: CATSAQGGETQYF. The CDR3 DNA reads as TGTGCCACCAGCGCACAGGGGGGAGAGACCCAGTACTTC.